This T cell receptor (beta chain) was obtained from a study of OX40 agonist ivuxolimab in advanced cancers. Study as a whole: Participants, around 80% male, averaged around 60 years of age, ranging from roughly 23 to 80. It was permissible to have had prior anti-PD-1, anti-PD-L1 or anti-CTLA-4 therapy, and over 35% had some. Whole-study findings and limits: CD4+ T cells averaged fewer expanded clones than CD8+ T cells.

Germline assignment: CDR1 MDHEN and CDR2 SYDVKM. This CDR3 contains 17 residues. V shed 3 bases and J 3 bases; nucleotides not matched to a gene: 8. The table came from immunoSEQ multiplex PCR; TCRdb's copy has only in-frame clones and leaves some out. This table has about 34,000 clones, 65% to 90% appearing once. As regards this clone: Its target is unknown.

The chain carries TRBV28 and TRBJ2-7, with 13 bases aligning to TRBD2. The clonotype comes from an adult with an advanced solid tumor such as melanoma, head and neck, liver or kidney cancer. Material: CD4+ or CD8+ T cells sorted from blood, obtained in a trial of the OX40 agonist ivuxolimab. The CDR3 spells CASSFAPGLAGIYEQYF. In DNA form, the CDR3 reads TGTGCCAGCAGTTTTGCCCCGGGACTAGCGGGGATCTACGAGCAGTACTTC.